This section outlines one TCR beta chain sequence together with its context. Judged by its sample share, this clone qualifies as large (0.1 to 1%). Its antigen is not yet known. The record has no base qualities; no much larger clone is one base away. The CDR3 regions of human TCRbeta chains were analyzed by immunosequencing. The authors' pipeline ran thus. Repertoire TCRs were checked for matches against a reference library of SARS-CoV-2-specific TCRs that had been generated using the MIRA antigen-specificity platform. Breadth was defined as the fraction of unique TCRs that were SARS-CoV-2-associated. Depth was defined as the fraction of total T cells that were SARS-CoV-2-associated. Using the MIRA data, every spike-specific TCR was mapped to the spike region that the TCR reacted to and assigned to either a CD4 or a CD8 class. Log10-transformed breadth and depth values were compared by one-way ANOVA with Sidak's multiple comparisons tests. In its TCRdb copy, this immuneACCESS table keeps in-frame sequences only and misses some clones. Where compared with another copy, unresolved V genes explain less than half of these, and the others have no known cause. V, J and clone size are taken as reported in that table, and D and trimming were inferred from the DNA itself. The sample profile shows about 93,000 clones; roughly 85% of them were found once. The ten most abundant clones make up about 6% of the sample.

Sequences LGHNA (CDR1) and YSLEER (CDR2) are obtained from the germline V gene. Germline trimming amounts to 1 base on V and 2 bases on J, with 7 as the count of junction bases outside the gene matches. Spanning cysteine to phenylalanine, the CDR3 consists of 16 amino acids. Kept here is only the CDR3 DNA, which spans 48 bases and is read in frame from base 1. These data belong to a study of T cell responses to AZD1222 COVID-19 vaccine (dated by TCRdb to the early 2020s). With regard to the full study: Because spike-specific TCR depth and breadth did not differ between the two schedules, AZD1222 recipients who got a second dose at roughly 4 weeks were pooled with those who got a second dose at roughly 12 weeks. A total of 233 trial participants underwent TCR sequencing, of whom some 200 had received two doses of AZD1222 and some 25 had received two doses of the MenACWY control vaccine. Trial participants were enrolled into age subgroups of 18-55, 56-69 and 70-plus years, which contained about 160, 30 and 59 TCR-sequenced participants, respectively. Here is what the overall study found, with its caveats: Reportedly, close to half of the unique spike-specific TCRs recognized epitopes lying outside the regions that are mutated in the B.1.351 and B.1.1.7 variants. Vaccine-associated CD4 TCRs spanned the whole spike protein, with dominant responses in regions 160-218 and 743-854. Conclusions about previously exposed vaccinees are limited, since just a handful of AZD1222 recipients were seropositive for SARS-CoV-2 at baseline. In the small 56-69-year group, the increase in depth fell short of significance, most likely because of low power. Participants were mostly white British, with more females than males. The authors suggested clonal diversity may have been underestimated. Because no samples from the day 14 peak response were available, repertoires could be characterized only after the peak T cell response. Spike-specific TCR breadth and depth rose significantly after two AZD1222 doses compared with day 0 and with MenACWY recipients.

Interpreted using the paper, the time point label stands for: baseline before first vaccination. Samples from vaccinated people were obtained from the UK trials COV001 and COV002, which included a single-blind randomized controlled phase 2/3 trial of AZD1222 (ChAdOx1 nCoV-19) in healthy adults. For TCRbeta chain sequencing, PBMC samples from trial participants were taken at day 0 and at day 28 after the second dose. Rearrangement joined TRBV4-3 to TRBJ2-7; TRBD2 agrees with 8 junctional bases. This TCR was sampled from an adult in good health. The sequences come from peripheral blood, collected on day 0 of AZD1222 vaccination. The CDR3 protein sequence reads: CASSQAAGTSTYEQYF. The sequenced DNA: TGCGCCAGCAGCCAAGCGGCCGGGACTAGTACCTACGAGCAGTACTTC.